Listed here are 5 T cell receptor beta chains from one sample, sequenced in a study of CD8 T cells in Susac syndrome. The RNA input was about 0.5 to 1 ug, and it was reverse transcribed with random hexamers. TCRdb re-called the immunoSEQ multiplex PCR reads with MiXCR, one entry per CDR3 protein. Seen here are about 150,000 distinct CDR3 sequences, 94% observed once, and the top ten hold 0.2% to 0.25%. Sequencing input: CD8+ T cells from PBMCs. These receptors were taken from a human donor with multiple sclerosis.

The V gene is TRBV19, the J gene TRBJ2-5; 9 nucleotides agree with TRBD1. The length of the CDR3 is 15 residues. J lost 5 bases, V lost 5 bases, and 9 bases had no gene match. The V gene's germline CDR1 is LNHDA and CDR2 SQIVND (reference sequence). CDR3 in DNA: TGTGCCAGTAGTCGCCGGACAGGGGCGACGGAGACCCAGTACTTC. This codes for CASSRRTGATETQYF.

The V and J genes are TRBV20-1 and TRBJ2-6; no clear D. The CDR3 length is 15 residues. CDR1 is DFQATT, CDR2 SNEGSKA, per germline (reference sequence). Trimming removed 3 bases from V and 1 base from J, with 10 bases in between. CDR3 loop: CSASPDGSGANVLTF. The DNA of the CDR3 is TGCAGTGCTAGCCCCGATGGGTCTGGGGCCAACGTCCTGACTTTC.

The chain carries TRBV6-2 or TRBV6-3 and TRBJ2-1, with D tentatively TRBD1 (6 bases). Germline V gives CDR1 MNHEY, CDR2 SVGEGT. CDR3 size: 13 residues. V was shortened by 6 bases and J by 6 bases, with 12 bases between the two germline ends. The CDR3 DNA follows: TGTGCCAGCAGATATACAGGGTCCAATGAGCAGTTCTTC. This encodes CASRYTGSNEQFF.

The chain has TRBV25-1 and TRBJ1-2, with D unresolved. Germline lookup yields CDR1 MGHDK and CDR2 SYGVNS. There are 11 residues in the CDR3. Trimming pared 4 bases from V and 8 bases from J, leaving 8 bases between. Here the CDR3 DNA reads TGTGCCAGCAGTGCTTCCGGCGGCTACACCTTC. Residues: CASSASGGYTF.

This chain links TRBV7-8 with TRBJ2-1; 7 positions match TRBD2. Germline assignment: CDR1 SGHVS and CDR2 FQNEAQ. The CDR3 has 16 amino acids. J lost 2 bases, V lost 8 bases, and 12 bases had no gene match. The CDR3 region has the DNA TGTGCCAGCGTCCTAATTTCTAGCGGAGCCTACAATGAGCAGTTCTTC. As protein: CASVLISSGAYNEQFF.